This T cell receptor (beta chain) was documented in a study of T-cell memory formation after mild COVID-19. Study-level background: Clustering of TCRs was largely donor specific.

The sample holds a few counts of this clonotype. TCRdb re-derived calls from the 5' RACE reads in MiXCR, one entry per CDR3 protein. The profile shows fewer than 50,000 distinct CDR3 sequences, about 7.3% of them singletons. The CDR3 is made up of 14 amino acids. The V segment lost 5 bases and the J segment 12 bases; nucleotides outside the gene matches: 12. Looked up from germline, CDR1 is MNHEY and CDR2 is SVGEGT. The chain recombines TRBV6-2 or TRBV6-3 with TRBJ2-5; the match to TRBD1 covers 10 bases. This sequence originates from a man aged 18 to 30 who had mild COVID-19 (a few samples of this study predate the infection). Cell type and time point are not known. The sample taken for sequencing was PBMCs or a T cell subset sorted from them (not recorded which). The CDR3 DNA reads TGTGCCAGCAGTCGTGGACAGGGGGTTCGGGTTAAGTACTTC. It yields the protein CASSRGQGVRVKYF.